This T cell receptor (beta chain) was captured in a study of OX40 agonist ivuxolimab in advanced cancers. Study-wide background: All patients had ivuxolimab intravenously every 2 weeks at 0.01 to 10 mg/kg. Cancers in dose escalation were hepatocellular, melanoma, renal cell and head and neck.

The method was immunoSEQ multiplex PCR; TCRdb's version includes in-frame clones alone and lacks a portion of them. The data show roughly 60,000 clones, more than 80% seen once. This clone was seen a few times. The target antigen is unknown. V was cut by 8 bases and J by 7 bases, with 23 bases left in between. The CDR3 sequence is 16 residues long. Germline V gene data show CDR1 as SGHTA and CDR2 as FQGTGA. Study results and caveats: Compared with others, partial responders at 0.1-3.0 mg/kg displayed clonal expansion among the lowest. No determination was made of the antigen specificity of the expanded peripheral T cells.

The receptor was derived from an adult with an advanced solid tumor such as melanoma, head and neck, liver or kidney cancer. The sample here was CD4+ or CD8+ T cells sorted from blood, taken in a trial of the OX40 agonist ivuxolimab. The V call is TRBV7-3, the J call TRBJ2-2; D gene ambiguous. The CDR3 region has the DNA TGTGCCAGCTCCGAGACCCACCCCCCCAGCAACGGGGAGCTGTTTTTT. Protein: CASSETHPPSNGELFF.